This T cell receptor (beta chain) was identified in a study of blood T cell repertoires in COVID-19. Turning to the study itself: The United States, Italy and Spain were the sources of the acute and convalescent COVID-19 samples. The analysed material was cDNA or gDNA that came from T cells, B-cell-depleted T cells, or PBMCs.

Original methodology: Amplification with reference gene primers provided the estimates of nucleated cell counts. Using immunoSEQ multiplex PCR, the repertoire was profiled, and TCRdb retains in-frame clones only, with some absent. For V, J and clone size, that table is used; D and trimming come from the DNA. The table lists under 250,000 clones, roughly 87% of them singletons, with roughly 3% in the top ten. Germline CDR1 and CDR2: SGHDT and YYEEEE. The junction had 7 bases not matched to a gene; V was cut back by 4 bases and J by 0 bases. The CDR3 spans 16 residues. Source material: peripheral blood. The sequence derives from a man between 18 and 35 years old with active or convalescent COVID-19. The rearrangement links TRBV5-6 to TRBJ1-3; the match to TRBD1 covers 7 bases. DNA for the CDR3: TGTGCCAGCAGCGGAAGACAGGGTAGCTCTGGAAACACCATATATTTT. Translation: CASSGRQGSSGNTIYF.